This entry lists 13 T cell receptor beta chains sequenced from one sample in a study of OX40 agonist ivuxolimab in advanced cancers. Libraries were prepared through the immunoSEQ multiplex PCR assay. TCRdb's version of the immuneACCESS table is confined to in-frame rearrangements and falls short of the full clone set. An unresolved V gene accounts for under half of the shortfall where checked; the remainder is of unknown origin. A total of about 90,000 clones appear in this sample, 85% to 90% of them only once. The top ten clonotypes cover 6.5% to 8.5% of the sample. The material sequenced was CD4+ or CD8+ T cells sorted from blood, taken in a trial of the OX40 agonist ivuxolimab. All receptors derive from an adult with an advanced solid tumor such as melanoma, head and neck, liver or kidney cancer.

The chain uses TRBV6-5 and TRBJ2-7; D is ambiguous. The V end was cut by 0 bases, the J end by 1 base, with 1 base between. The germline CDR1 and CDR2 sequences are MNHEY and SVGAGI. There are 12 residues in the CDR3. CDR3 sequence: CASSYSSYEQYF. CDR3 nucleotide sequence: TGTGCCAGCAGTTACTCGTCCTACGAGCAGTACTTC.

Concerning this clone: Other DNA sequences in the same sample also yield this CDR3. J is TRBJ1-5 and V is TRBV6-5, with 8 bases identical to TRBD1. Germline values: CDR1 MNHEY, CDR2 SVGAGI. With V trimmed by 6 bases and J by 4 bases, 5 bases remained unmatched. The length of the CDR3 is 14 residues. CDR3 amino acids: CASRRTGRNQPQHF. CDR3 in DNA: TGTGCCAGCAGAAGGACAGGGAGGAATCAGCCCCAGCATTTT.

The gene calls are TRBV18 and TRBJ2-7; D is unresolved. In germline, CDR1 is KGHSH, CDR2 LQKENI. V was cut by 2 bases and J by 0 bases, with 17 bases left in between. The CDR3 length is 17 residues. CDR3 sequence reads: CASSPIVSEPHSYEQYF. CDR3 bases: TGTGCCAGCTCACCAATCGTTTCAGAACCACACTCCTACGAGCAGTACTTC. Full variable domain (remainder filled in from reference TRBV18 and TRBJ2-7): NAGVMQNPRHLVRRRGQEARLRCSPMKGHSHVYWYRQLPEEGLKFMVYLQKENIIDESGMPKERFSAEFPKEGPSILRIQQVVRGDSAAYFCASSPIVSEPHSYEQYFGPGTRLTVT.

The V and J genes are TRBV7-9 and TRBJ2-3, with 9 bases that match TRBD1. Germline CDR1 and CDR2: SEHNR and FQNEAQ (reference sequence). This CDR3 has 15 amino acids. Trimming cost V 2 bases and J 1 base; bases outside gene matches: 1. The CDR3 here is CASSLWTGGTDTQYF. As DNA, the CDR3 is TGTGCCAGCAGCTTATGGACAGGGGGCACAGATACGCAGTATTTT.

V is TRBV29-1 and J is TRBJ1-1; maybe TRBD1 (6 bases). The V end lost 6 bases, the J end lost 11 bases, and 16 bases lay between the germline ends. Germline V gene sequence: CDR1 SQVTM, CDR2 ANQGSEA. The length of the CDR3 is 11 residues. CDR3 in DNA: TGCAGCGTGGCATCCGGGGGGGCGGCTTTCTTT. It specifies CSVASGGAAFF.

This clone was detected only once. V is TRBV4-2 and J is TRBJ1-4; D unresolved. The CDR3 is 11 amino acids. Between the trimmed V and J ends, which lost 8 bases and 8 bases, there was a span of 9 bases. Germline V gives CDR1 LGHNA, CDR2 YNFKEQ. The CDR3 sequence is CASGTWEKLFF. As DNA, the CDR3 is TGTGCCAGCGGTACTTGGGAAAAACTGTTTTTT.

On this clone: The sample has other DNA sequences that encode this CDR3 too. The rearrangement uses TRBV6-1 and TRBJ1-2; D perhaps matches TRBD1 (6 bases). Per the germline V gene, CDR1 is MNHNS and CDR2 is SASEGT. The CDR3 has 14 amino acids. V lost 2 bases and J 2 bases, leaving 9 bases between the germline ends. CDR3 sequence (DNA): TGTGCCAGCAGTGAACGACAGGAGAACTATGGCTACACCTTC. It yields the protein CASSERQENYGYTF.

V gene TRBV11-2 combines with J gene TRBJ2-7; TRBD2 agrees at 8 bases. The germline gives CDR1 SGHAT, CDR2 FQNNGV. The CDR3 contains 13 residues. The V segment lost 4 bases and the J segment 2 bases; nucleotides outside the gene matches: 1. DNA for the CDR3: TGTGCCAGCAGCTGGGGACTAGCCTACGAGCAGTACTTC. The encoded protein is CASSWGLAYEQYF.

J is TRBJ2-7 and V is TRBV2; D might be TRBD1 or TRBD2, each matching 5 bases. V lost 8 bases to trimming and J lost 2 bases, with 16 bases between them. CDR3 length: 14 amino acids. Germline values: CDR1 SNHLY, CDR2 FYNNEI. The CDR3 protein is CASAKGTGPYEQYF. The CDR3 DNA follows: TGTGCCAGCGCTAAAGGGACGGGACCCTACGAGCAGTACTTC.

CDR3 coding DNA: TGTGCCAGCAGTGATATTCTTGCGGGGACCTGGAACATTCAGTACTTC. Amino acids: CASSDILAGTWNIQYF. The chain joins TRBV2 to TRBJ2-4; D may be TRBD2 (6 bases). The length of the CDR3 is 16 residues. V shed 3 bases and J shed 7 bases, with 19 bases lying between them. Germline V CDR1 and CDR2: SNHLY, FYNNEI.

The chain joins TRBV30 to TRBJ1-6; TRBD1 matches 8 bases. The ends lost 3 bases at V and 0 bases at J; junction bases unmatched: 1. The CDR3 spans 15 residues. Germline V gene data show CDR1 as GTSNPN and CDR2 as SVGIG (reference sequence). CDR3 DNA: TGTGCCTGGAGCGGACAGGGCTCCTATAATTCACCCCTCCACTTT. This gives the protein CAWSGQGSYNSPLHF.

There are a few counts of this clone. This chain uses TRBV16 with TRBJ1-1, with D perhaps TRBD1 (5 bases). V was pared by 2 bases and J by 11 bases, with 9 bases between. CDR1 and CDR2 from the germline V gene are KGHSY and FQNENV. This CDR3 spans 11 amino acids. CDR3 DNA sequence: TGTGCCAGCAGCCAAATGGGGGGGGCTTTCTTT. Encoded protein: CASSQMGGAFF.

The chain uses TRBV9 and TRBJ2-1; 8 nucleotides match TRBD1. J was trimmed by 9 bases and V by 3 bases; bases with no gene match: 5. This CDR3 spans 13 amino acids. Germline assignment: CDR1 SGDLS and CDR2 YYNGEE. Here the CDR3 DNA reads TGTGCCAGCAGCGGCAGGGGGCGCAGTGAGCAGTTCTTC. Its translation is CASSGRGRSEQFF. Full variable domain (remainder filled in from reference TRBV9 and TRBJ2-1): DSGVTQTPKHLITATGQRVTLRCSPRSGDLSVYWYQQSLDQGLQFLIQYYNGEERAKGNILERFSAQQFPDLHSELNLSSLELGDSALYFCASSGRGRSEQFFGPGTRLTVL.